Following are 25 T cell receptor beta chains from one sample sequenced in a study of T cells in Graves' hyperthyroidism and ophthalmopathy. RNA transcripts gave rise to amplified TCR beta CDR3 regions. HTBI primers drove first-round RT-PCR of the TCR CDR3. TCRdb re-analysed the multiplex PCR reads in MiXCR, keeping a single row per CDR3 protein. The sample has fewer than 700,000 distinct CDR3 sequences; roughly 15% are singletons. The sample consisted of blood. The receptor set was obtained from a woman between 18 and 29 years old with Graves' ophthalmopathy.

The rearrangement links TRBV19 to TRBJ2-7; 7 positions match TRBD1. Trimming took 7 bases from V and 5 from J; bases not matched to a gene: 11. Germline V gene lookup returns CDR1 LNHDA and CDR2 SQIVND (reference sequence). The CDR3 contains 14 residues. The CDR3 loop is CASNPGQLENEQYF. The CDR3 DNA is TGTGCCAGTAACCCGGGACAGCTTGAAAACGAGCAGTACTTC.

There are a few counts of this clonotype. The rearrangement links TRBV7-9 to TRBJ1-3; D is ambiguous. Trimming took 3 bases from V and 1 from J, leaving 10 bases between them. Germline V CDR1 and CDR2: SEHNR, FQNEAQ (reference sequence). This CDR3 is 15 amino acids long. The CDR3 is CASSFRGRSGNTIYF. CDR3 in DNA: TGTGCCAGCAGCTTTCGCGGGCGGTCTGGAAACACCATATATTTT.

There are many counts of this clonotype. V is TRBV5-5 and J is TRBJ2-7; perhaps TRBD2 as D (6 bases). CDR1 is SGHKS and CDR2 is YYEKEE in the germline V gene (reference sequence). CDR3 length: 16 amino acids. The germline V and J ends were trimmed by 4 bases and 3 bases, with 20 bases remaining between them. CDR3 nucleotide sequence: TGTGCCAGCAGCCTCAATCAAGAACTAGCAGTCTACGAGCAGTACTTC. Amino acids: CASSLNQELAVYEQYF.

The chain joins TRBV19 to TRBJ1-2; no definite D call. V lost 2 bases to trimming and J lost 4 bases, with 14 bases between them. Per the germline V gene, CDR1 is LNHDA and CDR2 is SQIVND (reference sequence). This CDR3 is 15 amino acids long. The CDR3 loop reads CASSIRRAGGYGYTF. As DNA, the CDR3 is TGTGCCAGTAGTATAAGGCGGGCAGGCGGCTATGGCTACACCTTC.

The CDR3, as DNA: TGCAGTGCAGGCGAGGACATTCAGTACTTC. It codes for CSAGEDIQYF. J is TRBJ2-4 and V is TRBV20-1, with unresolved D. Per the germline V gene, CDR1 is DFQATT and CDR2 is SNEGSKA (reference sequence). V gave up 6 bases and J gave up 8 bases, with 8 bases separating them. CDR3 size: 10 residues.

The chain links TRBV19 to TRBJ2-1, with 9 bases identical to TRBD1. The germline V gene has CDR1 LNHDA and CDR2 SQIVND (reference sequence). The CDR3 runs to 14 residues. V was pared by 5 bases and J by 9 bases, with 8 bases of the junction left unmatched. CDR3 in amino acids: CASSEGQGYGEQFF. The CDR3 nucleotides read TGTGCCAGTAGTGAGGGACAGGGATATGGTGAGCAGTTCTTC.

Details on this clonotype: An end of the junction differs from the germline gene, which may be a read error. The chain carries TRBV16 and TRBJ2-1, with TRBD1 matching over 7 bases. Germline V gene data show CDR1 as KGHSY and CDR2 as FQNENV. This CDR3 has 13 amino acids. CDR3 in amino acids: CTSSRDRAHEQFF. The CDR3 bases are TGTACCAGCAGTCGAGACAGGGCCCATGAGCAGTTCTTC. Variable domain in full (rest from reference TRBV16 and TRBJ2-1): GEEVAQTPKHLVRGEGQKAKLYCAPIKGHSYVFWYQQVLKNEFKFLISFQNENVFDETGMPKERFSAKCLPNSPCSLEIQATKLEDSAVYFCTSSRDRAHEQFFGPGTRLTVL.

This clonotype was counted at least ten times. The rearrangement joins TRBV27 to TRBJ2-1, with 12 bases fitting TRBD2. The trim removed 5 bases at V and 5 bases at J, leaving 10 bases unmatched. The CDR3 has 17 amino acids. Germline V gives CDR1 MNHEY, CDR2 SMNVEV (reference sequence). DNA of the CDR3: TGTGCCAGCAGTCTCGCCCGGACTAGCGGGAAGGACAATGAGCAGTTCTTC. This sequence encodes CASSLARTSGKDNEQFF.

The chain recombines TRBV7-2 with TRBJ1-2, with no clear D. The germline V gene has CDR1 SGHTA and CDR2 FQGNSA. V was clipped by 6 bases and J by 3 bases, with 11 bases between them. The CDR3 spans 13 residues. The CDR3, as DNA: TGTGCCAGCAGTTATGGCCTAGACTATGGCTACACCTTC. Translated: CASSYGLDYGYTF.

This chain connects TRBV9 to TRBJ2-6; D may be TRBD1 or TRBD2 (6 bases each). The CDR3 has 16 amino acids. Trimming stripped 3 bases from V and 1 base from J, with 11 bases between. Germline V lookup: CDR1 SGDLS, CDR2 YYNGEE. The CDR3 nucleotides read TGTGCCAGCAGCGCCCAAGGGGGGTCTGGGGCCAACGTCCTGACTTTC. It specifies CASSAQGGSGANVLTF. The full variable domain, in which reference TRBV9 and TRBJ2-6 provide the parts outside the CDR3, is DSGVTQTPKHLITATGQRVTLRCSPRSGDLSVYWYQQSLDQGLQFLIQYYNGEERAKGNILERFSAQQFPDLHSELNLSSLELGDSALYFCASSAQGGSGANVLTFGAGSRLTVL.

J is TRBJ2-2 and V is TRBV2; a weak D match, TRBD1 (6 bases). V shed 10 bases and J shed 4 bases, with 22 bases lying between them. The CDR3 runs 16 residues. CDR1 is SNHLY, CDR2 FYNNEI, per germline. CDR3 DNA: TGTGCCACCTCCCCCCAAGACAGGATGGTCACCGGGGAGCTGTTTTTT. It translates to CATSPQDRMVTGELFF.

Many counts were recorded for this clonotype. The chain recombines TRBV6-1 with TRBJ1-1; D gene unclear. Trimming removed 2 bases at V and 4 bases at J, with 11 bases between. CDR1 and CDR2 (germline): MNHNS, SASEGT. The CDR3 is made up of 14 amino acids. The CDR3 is CASSELRAGTEAFF. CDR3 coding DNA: TGTGCCAGCAGTGAACTGCGGGCTGGCACTGAAGCTTTCTTT.

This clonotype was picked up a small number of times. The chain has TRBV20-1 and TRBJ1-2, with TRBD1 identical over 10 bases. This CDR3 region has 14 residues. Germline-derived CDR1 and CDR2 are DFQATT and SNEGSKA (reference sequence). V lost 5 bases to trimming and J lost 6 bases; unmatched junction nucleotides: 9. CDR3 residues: CSAGGTGEGNGYTF. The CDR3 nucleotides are TGCAGTGCTGGGGGGACAGGGGAGGGGAATGGCTACACCTTC.

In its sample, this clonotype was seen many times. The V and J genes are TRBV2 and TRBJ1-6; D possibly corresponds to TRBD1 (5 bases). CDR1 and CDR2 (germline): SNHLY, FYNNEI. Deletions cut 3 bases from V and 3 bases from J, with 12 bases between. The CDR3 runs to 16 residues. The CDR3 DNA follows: TGTGCCAGCAGTGAGACAAGGGGAATCTATAATTCACCCCTCCACTTT. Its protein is CASSETRGIYNSPLHF.

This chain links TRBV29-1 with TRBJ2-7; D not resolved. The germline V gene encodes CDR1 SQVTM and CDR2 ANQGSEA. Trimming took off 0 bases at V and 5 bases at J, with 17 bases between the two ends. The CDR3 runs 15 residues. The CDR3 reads CSVEDLGEPVHEQYF. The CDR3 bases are TGCAGCGTTGAAGATCTAGGTGAGCCCGTCCACGAGCAGTACTTC.

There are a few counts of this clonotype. The CDR3 region is CASSGLAGGPGRYNEQFF. The CDR3 DNA follows: TGTGCCAGCAGTGGACTAGCGGGGGGGCCCGGGCGCTACAATGAGCAGTTCTTC. The chain is built from TRBV6-2 or TRBV6-3 and TRBJ2-1; 15 nucleotides match TRBD2. Germline lookup yields CDR1 MNHEY and CDR2 SVGEGT. After removal of 5 bases from V and 3 bases from J, the junction contained 8 bases not matched to a gene. The CDR3 consists of 18 residues.

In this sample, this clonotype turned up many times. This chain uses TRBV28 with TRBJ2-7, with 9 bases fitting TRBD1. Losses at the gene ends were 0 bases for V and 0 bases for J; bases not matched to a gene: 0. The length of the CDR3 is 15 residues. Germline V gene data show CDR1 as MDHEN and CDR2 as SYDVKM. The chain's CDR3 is CASSLWDRGSYEQYF. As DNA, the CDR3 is TGTGCCAGCAGTTTATGGGACAGGGGCTCCTACGAGCAGTACTTC.

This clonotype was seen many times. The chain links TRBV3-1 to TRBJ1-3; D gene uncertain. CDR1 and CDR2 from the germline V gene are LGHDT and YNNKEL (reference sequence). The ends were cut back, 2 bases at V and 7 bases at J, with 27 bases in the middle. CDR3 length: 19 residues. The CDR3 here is CASSQLLRKTEHGSNTIYF. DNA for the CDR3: TGTGCCAGCAGCCAATTACTCCGAAAGACCGAACATGGGAGCAACACCATATATTTT.

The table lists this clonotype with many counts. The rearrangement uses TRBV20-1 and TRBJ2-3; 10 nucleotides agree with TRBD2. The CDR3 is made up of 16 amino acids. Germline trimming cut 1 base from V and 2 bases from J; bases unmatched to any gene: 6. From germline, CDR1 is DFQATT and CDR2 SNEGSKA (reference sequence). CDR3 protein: CSARGPSGGFTDTQYF. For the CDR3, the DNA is TGCAGTGCTAGAGGTCCTAGCGGGGGTTTCACAGATACGCAGTATTTT.

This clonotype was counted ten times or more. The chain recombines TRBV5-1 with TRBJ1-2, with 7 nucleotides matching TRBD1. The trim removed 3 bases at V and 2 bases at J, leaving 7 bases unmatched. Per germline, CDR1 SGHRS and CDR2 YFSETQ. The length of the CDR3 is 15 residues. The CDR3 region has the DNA TGCGCCAGCAGCTCCTTGGGGACAGCAAACTATGGCTACACCTTC. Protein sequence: CASSSLGTANYGYTF.

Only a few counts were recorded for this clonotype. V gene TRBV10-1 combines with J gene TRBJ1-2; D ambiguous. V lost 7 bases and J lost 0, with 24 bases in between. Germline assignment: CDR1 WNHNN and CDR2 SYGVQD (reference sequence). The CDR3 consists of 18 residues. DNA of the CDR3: TGCGCCAGCAACGGGTACCCGGGCCCAAATCCAGCTAACTATGGCTACACCTTC. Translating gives CASNGYPGPNPANYGYTF.

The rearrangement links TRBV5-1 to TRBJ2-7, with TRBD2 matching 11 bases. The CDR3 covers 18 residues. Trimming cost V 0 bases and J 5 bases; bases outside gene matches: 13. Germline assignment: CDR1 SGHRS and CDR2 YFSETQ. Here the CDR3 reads CASSLEKTGLAVVDEQYF. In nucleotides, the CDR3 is TGCGCCAGCAGCTTGGAGAAAACGGGACTAGCGGTGGTGGACGAGCAGTACTTC. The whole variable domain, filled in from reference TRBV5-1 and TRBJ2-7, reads KAGVTQTPRYLIKTRGQQVTLSCSPISGHRSVSWYQQTPGQGLQFLFEYFSETQRNKGNFPGRFSGRQFSNSRSEMNVSTLELGDSALYLCASSLEKTGLAVVDEQYFGPGTRLTVT.

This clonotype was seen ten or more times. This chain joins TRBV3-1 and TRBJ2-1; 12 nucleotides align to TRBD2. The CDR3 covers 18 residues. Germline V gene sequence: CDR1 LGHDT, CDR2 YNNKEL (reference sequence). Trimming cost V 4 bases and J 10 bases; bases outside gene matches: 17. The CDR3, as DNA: TGTGCCAGCAGCCCTTCCCACACGAGACTAGCGGGAGTTCGGGAGCAGTTCTTC. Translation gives CASSPSHTRLAGVREQFF.

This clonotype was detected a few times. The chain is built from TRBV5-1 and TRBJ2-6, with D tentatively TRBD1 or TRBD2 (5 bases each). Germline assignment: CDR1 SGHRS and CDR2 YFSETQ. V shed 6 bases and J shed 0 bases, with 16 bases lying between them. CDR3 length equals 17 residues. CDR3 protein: CASTPRDASSGANVLTF. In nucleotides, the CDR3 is TGCGCCAGCACCCCCCGGGACGCTAGCTCTGGGGCCAACGTCCTGACTTTC.

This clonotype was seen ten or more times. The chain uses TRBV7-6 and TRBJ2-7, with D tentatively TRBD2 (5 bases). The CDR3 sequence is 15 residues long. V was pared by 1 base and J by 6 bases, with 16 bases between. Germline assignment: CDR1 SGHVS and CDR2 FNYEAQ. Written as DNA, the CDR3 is TGTGCCAGCAGCTTAGAGTGGGGAGACCCTCTCGAGCAGTACTTC. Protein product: CASSLEWGDPLEQYF.